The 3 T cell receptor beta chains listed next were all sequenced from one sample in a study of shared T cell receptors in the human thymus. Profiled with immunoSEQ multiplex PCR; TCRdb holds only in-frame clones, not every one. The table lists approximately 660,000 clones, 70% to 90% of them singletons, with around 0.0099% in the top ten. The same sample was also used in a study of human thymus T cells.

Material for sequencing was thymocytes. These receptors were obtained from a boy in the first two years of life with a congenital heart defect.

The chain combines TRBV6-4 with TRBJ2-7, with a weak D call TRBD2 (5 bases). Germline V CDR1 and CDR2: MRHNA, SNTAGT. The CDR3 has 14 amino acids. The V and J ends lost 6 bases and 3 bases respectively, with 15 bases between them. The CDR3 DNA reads TGTGCCAGCAGGCCCCCGGGAACCCTCTACGAGCAGTACTTC. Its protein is CASRPPGTLYEQYF.

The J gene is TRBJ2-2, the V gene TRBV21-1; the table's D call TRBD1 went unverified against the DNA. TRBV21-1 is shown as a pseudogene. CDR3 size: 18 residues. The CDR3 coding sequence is TGTGCCAGCAGCATCAAGGGGAGGACAGGGCGGGGAACCGGGGAGCTGTTTTTT. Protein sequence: CASSIKGRTGRGTGELFF.

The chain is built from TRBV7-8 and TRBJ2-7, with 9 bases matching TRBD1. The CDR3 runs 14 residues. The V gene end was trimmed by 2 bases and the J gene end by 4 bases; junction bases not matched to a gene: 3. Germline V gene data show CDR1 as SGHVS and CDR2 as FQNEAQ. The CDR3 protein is CASSLTGGRYEQYF. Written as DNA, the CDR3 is TGTGCCAGCAGCTTAACAGGGGGCAGGTACGAGCAGTACTTC.